This T cell receptor beta chain was identified in a study of vaccination effects on CD4 cells after COVID-19. Before sequencing took place, the ViraFEST assay used viral peptide pools to expand antigen-specific CD4+ T cells. Subsequent to ten to eleven days of culture, CD4+ T cells were isolated. Nucleocapsid antibody tests were negative, and the vaccine recipients had no prior SARS-CoV-2 infection. CDR3 length: 16 residues. The ends were cut back, 8 bases at V and 0 bases at J, with 20 bases in the middle. Germline CDR1 LNHNV, CDR2 YYDKDF (reference sequence). About this clone itself: The antigen remains undetermined.

Measured with immunoSEQ multiplex PCR; TCRdb has only the in-frame clones, and not every one. This table holds fewer than 65,000 clones, 75% found once. The sequencing here drew on CD4+ T cells from PBMCs cultured with HCoV-OC43 spike peptides, taken before COVID-19 vaccination. Subset here: HCoV-OC43 spike overlapping peptide pool stimulation. The rearrangement links TRBV15 to TRBJ2-7; possibly TRBD1 for D (6 bases). The receptor comes from a human donor who received a COVID-19 vaccine. The CDR3: CATPRMEQGYSYEQYV. CDR3 bases: TGTGCCACCCCGAGAATGGAACAGGGCTACTCCTACGAGCAGTACGTC.